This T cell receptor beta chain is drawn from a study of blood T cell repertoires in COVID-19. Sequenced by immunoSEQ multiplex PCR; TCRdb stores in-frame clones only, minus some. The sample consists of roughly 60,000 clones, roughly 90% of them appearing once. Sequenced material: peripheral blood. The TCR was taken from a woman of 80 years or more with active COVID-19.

CDR3 in DNA: TGTGCCAGCAACCTAAGACGGGGGAACACTGAAGCTTTCTTT. Protein: CASNLRRGNTEAFF. The V and J genes are TRBV28 and TRBJ1-1; D ambiguous. The CDR3 has 14 amino acids. V gave up 7 bases and J gave up 1 base, with 13 bases separating them. CDR1 MDHEN and CDR2 SYDVKM come from the germline V gene.